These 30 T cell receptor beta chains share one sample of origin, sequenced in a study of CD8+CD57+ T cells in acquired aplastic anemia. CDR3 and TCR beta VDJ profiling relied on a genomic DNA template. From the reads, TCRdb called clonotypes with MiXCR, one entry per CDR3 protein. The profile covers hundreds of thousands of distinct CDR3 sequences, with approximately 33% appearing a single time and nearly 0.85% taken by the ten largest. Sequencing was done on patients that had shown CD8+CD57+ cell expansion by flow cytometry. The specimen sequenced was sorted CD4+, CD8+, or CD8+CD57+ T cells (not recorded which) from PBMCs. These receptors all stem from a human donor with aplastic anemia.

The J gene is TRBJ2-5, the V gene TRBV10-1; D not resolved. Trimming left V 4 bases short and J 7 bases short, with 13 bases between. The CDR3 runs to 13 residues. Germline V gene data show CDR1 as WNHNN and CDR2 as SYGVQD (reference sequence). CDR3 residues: CASSARKLGTQYF. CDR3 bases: TGCGCCAGCAGTGCACGGAAATTGGGGACCCAGTACTTC.

The CDR3 DNA follows: TGTGCCAGCAGCTTAGGGACAGGGTCGAACACCGGGGAGCTGTTTTTT. As protein: CASSLGTGSNTGELFF. The gene calls are TRBV7-9 and TRBJ2-2; 8 bases agree with TRBD1. CDR1 and CDR2 (germline): SEHNR, FQNEAQ (reference sequence). The CDR3 length is 16 residues. J was trimmed by 0 bases and V by 1 base; bases with no gene match: 1.

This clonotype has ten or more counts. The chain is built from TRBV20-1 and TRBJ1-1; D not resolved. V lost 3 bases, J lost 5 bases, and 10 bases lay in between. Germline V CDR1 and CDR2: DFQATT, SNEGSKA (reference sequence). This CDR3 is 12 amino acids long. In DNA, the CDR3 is TGCAGTGCTAGTAGGGCTGGGACTGAAGCTTTCTTT. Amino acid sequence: CSASRAGTEAFF.

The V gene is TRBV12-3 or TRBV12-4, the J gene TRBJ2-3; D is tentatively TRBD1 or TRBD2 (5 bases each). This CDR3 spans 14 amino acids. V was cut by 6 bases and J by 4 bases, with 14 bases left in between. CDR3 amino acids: CASRTSRGADTQYF. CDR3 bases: TGTGCCAGCAGGACTTCGAGGGGCGCAGATACGCAGTATTTT.

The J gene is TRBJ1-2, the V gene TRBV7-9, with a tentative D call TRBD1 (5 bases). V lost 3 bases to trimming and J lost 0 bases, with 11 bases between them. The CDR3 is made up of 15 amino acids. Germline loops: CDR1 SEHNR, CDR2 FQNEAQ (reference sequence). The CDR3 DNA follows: TGTGCCAGCAGCTTGGGGGACGGTGCTAACTATGGCTACACCTTC. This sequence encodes CASSLGDGANYGYTF.

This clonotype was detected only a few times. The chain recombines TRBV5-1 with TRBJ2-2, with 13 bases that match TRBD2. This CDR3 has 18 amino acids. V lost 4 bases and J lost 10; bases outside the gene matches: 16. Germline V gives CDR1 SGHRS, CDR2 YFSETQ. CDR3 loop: CASSHRTSGRSKSAELFF. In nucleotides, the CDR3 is TGCGCCAGCAGCCATAGGACTAGCGGGAGATCCAAGTCCGCGGAGCTGTTTTTT.

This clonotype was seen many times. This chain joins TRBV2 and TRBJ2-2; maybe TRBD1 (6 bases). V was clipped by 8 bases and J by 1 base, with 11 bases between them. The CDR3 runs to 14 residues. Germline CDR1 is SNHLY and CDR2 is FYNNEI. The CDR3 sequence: CASSGTLNTGELFF. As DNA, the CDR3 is TGTGCCAGCTCCGGGACACTGAACACCGGGGAGCTGTTTTTT.

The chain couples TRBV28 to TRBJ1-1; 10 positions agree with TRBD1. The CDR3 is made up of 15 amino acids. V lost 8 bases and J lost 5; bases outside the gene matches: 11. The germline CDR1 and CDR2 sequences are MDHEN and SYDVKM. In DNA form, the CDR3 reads TGTGCCAGCGTTACCTCGACAGGGGGCGCGACTGAAGCTTTCTTT. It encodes CASVTSTGGATEAFF.

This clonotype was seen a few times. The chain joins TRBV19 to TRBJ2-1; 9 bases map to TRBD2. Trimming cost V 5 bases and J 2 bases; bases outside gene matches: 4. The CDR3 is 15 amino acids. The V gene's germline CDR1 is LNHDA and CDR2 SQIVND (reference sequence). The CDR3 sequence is CASSLSGSPYNEQFF. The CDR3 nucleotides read TGTGCCAGTAGTCTTAGCGGGAGCCCCTACAATGAGCAGTTCTTC.

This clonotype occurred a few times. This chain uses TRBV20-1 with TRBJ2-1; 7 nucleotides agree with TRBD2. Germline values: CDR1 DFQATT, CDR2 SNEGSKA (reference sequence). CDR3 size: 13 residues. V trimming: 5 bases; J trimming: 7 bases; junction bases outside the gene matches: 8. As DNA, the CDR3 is TGCAGTGCTCTCCAGGGCGGGGGAAATGAGCAGTTCTTC. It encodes CSALQGGGNEQFF.

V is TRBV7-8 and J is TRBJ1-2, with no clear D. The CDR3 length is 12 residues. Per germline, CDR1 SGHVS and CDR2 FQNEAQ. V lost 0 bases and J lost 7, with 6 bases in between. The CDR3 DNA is TGTGCCAGCAGCTTAGCGCTTGGTGGCTACACCTTC. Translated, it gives CASSLALGGYTF.

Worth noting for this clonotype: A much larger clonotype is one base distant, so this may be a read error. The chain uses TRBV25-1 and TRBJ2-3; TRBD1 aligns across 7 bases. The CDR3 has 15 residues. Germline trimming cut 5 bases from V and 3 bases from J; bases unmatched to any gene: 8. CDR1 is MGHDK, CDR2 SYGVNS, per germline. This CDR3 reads CASSRKTGRTDTQYF. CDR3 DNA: TGTGCCAGCAGTAGGAAGACAGGGCGTACAGATACGCAGTATTTT.

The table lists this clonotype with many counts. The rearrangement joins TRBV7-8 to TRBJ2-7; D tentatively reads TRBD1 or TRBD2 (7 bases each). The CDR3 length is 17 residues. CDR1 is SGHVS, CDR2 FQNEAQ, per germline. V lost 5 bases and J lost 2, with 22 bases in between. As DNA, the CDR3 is TGTGCCAGCAGCCCACGCGGGGGACAGTCGGCGGCCTACGAGCAGTACTTC. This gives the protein CASSPRGGQSAAYEQYF.

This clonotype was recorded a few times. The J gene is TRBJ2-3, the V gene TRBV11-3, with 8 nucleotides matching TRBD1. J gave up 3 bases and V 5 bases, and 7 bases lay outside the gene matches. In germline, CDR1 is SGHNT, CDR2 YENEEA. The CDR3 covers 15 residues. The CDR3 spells CASSRTGIPTDTQYF. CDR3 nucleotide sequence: TGTGCCAGCAGCCGGACAGGGATCCCAACAGATACGCAGTATTTT.

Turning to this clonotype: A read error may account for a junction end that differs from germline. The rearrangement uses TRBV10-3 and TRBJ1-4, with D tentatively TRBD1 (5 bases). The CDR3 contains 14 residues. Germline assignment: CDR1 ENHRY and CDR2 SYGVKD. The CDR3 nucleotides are TGTGCCATCAAGGCGGGGGAGGCTAATGAAACACTGTTTTTT. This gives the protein CAIKAGEANETLFF.

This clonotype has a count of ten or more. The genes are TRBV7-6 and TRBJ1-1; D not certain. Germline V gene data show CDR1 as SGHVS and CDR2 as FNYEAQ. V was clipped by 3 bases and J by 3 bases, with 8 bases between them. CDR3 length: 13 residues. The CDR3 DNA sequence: TGTGCCAGCAGCTTTTCTGGGGACACTGAAGCTTTCTTT. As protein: CASSFSGDTEAFF.

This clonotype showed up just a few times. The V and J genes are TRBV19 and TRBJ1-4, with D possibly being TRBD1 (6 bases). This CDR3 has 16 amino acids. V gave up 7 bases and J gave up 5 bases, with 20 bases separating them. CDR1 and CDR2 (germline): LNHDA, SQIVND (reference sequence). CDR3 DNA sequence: TGTGCCAGTAATTCGATCTGGAGGGGGGAAAATGAAAAACTGTTTTTT. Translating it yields CASNSIWRGENEKLFF.

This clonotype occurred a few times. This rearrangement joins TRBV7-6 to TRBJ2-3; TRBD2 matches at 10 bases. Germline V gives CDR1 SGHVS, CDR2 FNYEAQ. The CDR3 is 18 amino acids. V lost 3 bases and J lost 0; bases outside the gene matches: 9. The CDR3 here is CASSLPRLAGTSTDTQYF. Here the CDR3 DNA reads TGTGCCAGCAGCTTGCCCAGACTAGCGGGTACTAGCACAGATACGCAGTATTTT.

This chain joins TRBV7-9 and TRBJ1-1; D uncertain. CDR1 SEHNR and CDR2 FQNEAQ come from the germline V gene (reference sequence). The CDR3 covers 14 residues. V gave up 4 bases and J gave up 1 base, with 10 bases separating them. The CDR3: CASSSYTENTEAFF. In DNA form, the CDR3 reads TGTGCCAGCAGCTCATATACAGAGAACACTGAAGCTTTCTTT.

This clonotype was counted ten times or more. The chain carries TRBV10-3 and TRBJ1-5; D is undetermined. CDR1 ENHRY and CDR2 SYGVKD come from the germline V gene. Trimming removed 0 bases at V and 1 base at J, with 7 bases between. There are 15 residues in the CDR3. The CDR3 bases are TGTGCCATCAGTGAGTCGATTCACAGCAATCAGCCCCAGCATTTT. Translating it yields CAISESIHSNQPQHF.

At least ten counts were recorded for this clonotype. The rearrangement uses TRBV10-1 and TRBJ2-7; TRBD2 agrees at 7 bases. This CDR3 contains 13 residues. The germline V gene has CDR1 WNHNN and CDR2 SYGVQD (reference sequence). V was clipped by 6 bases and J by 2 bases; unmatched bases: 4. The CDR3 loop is CASRPAGTYEQYF. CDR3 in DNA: TGCGCCAGCAGACCAGCGGGGACCTACGAGCAGTACTTC.

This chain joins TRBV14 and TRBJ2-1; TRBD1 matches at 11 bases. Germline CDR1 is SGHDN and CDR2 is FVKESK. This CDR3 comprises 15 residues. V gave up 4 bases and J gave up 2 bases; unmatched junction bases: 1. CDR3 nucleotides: TGTGCCAGCAGCCCGGGACAGGGGGCCTACAATGAGCAGTTCTTC. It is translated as CASSPGQGAYNEQFF.

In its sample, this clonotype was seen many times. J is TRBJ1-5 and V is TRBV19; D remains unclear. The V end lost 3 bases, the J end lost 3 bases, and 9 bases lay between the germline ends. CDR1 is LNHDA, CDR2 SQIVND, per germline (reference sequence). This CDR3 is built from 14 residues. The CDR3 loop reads CASSMGTDNQPQHF. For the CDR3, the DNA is TGTGCCAGTAGTATGGGTACGGACAATCAGCCCCAGCATTTT.

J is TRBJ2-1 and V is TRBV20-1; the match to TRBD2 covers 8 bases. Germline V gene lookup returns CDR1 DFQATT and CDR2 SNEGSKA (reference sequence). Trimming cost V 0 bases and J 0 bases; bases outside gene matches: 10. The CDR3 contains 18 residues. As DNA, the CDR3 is TGCAGTGCTAGAGATCCAGTGGGGAGCGGGAGCTCCTACAATGAGCAGTTCTTC. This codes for CSARDPVGSGSSYNEQFF.

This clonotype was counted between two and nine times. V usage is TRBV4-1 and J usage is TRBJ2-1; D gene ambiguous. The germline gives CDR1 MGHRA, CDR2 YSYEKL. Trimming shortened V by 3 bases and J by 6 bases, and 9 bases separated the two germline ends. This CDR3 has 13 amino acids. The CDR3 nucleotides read TGCGCCAGCAGCCACCCCTGGGCCAATGAGCAGTTCTTC. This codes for CASSHPWANEQFF.

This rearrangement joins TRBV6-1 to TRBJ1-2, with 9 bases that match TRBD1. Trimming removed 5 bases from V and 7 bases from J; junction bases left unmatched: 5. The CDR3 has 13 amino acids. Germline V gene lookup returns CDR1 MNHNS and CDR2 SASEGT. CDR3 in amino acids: CASSTQGAGGYTF. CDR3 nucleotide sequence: TGTGCCAGCAGTACACAGGGGGCTGGTGGCTACACCTTC.

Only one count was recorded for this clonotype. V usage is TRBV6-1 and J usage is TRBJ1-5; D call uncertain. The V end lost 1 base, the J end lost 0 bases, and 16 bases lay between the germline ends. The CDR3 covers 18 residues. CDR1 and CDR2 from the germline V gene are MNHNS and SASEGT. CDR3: CASSEVEKIDYSNQPQHF. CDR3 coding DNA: TGTGCCAGCAGTGAAGTCGAGAAGATAGACTATAGCAATCAGCCCCAGCATTTT.

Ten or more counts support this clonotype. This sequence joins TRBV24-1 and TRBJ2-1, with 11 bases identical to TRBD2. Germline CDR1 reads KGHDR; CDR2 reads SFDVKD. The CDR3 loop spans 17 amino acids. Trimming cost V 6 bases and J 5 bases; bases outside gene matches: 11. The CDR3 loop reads CATSSGLLAGGHNEQFF. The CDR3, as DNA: TGTGCCACCAGTTCGGGCCTCCTAGCGGGAGGACACAATGAGCAGTTCTTC.

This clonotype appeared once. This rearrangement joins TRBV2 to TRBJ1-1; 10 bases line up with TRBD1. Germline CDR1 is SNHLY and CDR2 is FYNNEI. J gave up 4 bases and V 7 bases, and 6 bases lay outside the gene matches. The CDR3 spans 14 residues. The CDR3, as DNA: TGTGCCAGCAATGAGAGGACAGGGGGCACTGAAGCTTTCTTT. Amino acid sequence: CASNERTGGTEAFF. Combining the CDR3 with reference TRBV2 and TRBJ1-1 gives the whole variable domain EPEVTQTPSHQVTQMGQEVILRCVPISNHLYFYWYRQILGQKVEFLVSFYNNEISEKSEIFDDQFSVERPDGSNFTLKIRSTKLEDSAMYFCASNERTGGTEAFFGQGTRLTVV.

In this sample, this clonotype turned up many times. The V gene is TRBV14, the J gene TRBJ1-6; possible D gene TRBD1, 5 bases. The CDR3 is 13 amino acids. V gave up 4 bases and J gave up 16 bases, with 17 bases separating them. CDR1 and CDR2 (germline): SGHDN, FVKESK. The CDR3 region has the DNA TGTGCCAGCAGCCTGGGACCTCCTGTTTATCTCCACTTT. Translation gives CASSLGPPVYLHF.